This TCR beta chain originates from a study of control samples from healthy donors and cancer patients. TCRdb's table, derived via immunoSEQ multiplex PCR, lists solely in-frame clones and lacks some. In total, the table holds roughly 190,000 clones. The sample taken for sequencing was blood. This TCR was sampled from a woman aged 25 to 39 in good health.

CDR3 nucleotides: TGTGCCAGCGCAAGACCGGGACTCCGAAAAGAGACCCAGTACTTC. It yields the protein CASARPGLRKETQYF. The rearrangement links TRBV3-1 (or the pseudogene TRBV3-2) to TRBJ2-5, with a tentative D call TRBD2 (6 bases). This CDR3 has 15 residues. CDR1 LGHDT and CDR2 YNNKEL come from the germline V gene (reference sequence). V was shortened by 8 bases and J by 3 bases, with 19 bases between the two germline ends.